This T cell receptor (beta chain) is drawn from a study of blood T cell repertoires in COVID-19. Study summary: The United States, Italy and Spain supplied acute and convalescent COVID-19 samples.

The CDR3 has 14 residues. CDR1 is SQVTM and CDR2 is ANQGSEA in the germline V gene. With 4 bases clipped from V and 1 base from J, the junction kept 6 bases outside the gene matches. Using immunoSEQ multiplex PCR, the repertoire was profiled, and TCRdb retains in-frame clones only, with some absent. The sample has 350,000 to 400,000 clones; 91% are singletons. The study drew participants aged about 18 to 90 years from fewer than 30 US areas. Participants reported their clinical history, and cohort assignment relied on those reports. The sequenced sample consisted of PBMCs or T cells enriched from blood (not recorded which). The chain recombines TRBV29-1 with TRBJ1-1; 7 nucleotides align to TRBD1. The sequence derives from a woman between 35 and 50 years old who had been exposed to COVID-19. The CDR3 nucleotides are TGCAGCGTTGTACGGGACAGCCGGAACACTGAAGCTTTCTTT. Protein product: CSVVRDSRNTEAFF. The whole variable domain, remainder taken from reference TRBV29-1 and TRBJ1-1, is SAVISQKPSRDICQRGTSLTIQCQVDSQVTMMFWYRQQPGQSLTLIATANQGSEATYESGFVIDKFPISRPNLTFSTLTVSNMSPEDSSIYLCSVVRDSRNTEAFFGQGTRLTVV.